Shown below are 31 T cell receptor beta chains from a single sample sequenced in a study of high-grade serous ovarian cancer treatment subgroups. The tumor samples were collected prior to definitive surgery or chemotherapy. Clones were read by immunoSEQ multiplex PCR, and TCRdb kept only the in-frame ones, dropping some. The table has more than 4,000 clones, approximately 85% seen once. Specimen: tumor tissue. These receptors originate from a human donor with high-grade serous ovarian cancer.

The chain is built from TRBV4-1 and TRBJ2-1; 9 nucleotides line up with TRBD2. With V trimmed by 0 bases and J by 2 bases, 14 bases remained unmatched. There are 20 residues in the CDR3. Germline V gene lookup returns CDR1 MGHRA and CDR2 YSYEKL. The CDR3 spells CASSQDRAAGGLRPYNEQFF. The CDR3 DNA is TGCGCCAGCAGCCAAGACCGGGCAGCGGGGGGCCTTAGGCCCTACAATGAGCAGTTCTTC.

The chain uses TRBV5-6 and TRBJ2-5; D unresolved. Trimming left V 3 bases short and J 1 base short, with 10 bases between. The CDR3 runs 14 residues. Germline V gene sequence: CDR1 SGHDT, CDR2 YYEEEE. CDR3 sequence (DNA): TGTGCCAGCAGCTACACCCGGATCCAAGAGACCCAGTACTTC. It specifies CASSYTRIQETQYF.

CDR3 nucleotide sequence: TGTGCCAGCAGCCCAGTAGTAGAATCTAACTATGGCTACACCTTC. It specifies CASSPVVESNYGYTF. This sequence joins TRBV11-3 and TRBJ1-2; no clear D. Germline CDR1 is SGHNT and CDR2 is YENEEA. The V gene lost 5 bases and the J gene lost 0 bases, with 13 bases spanning the gap. This CDR3 comprises 15 residues. Looking up the rest from reference TRBV11-3 and TRBJ1-2 gives the full variable domain: EAGVVQSPRYKIIEKKQPVAFWCNPISGHNTLYWYLQNLGQGPELLIRYENEEAVDDSQLPKDRFSAERLKGVDSTLKIQPAELGDSAVYLCASSPVVESNYGYTFGSGTRLTVV.

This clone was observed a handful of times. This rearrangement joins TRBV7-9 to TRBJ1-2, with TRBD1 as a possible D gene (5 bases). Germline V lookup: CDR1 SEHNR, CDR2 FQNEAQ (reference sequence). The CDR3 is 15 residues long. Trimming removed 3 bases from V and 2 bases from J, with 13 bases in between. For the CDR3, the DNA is TGTGCCAGCAGCTTGGACATCACCCGGAACTATGGCTACACCTTC. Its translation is CASSLDITRNYGYTF.

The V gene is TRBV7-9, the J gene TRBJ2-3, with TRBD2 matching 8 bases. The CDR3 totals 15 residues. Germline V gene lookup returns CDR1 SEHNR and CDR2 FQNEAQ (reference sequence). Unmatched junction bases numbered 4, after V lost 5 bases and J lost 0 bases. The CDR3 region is CASSKLADSTDTQYF. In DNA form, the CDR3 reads TGTGCCAGCAGCAAACTAGCGGATAGCACAGATACGCAGTATTTT.

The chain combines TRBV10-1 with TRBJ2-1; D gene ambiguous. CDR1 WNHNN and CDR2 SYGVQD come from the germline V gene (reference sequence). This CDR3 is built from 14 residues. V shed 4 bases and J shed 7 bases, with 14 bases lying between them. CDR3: CASSGLAQRNEQFF. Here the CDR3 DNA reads TGCGCCAGCAGTGGCCTCGCTCAGAGAAATGAGCAGTTCTTC.

The CDR3 DNA reads TGTGCCAGCAGCCAAGACGGGGGGCCCTCCAGCTCCTACAATGAGCAGTTCTTC. Residues: CASSQDGGPSSSYNEQFF. This chain links TRBV4-2 with TRBJ2-1; D is perhaps TRBD2 (7 bases). V was pared by 0 bases and J by 0 bases, with 15 bases between. Germline loops: CDR1 LGHNA, CDR2 YNFKEQ. CDR3 size: 18 residues.

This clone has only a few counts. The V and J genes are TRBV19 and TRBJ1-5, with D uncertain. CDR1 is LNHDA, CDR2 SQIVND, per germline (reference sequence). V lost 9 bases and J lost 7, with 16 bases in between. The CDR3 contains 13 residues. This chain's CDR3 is CASTRVVGQPQHF. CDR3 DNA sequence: TGTGCCAGCACCCGTGTGGTTGGACAGCCCCAGCATTTT.

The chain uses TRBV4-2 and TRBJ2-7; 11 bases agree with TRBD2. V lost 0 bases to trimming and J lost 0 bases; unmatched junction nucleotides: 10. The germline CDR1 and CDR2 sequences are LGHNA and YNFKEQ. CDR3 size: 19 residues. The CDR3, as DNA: TGTGCCAGCAGCCAAGAGGGGGCCGGGACTAGCGGTAGCTCCTACGAGCAGTACTTC. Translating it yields CASSQEGAGTSGSSYEQYF.

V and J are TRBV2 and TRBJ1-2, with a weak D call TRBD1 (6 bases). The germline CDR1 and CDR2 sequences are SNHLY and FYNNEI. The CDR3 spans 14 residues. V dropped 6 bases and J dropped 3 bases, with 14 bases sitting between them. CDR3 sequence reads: CASRTGQGYYGYTF. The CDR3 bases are TGTGCCAGCAGAACCGGGCAGGGGTACTATGGCTACACCTTC.

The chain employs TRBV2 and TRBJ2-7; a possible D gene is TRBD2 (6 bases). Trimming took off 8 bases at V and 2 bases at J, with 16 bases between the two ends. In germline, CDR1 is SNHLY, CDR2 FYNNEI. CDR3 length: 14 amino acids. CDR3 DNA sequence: TGTGCCAGCTCGTTGGCGGGACTCACCTACGAGCAGTACTTC. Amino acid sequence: CASSLAGLTYEQYF. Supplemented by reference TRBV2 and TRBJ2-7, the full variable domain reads EPEVTQTPSHQVTQMGQEVILRCVPISNHLYFYWYRQILGQKVEFLVSFYNNEISEKSEIFDDQFSVERPDGSNFTLKIRSTKLEDSAMYFCASSLAGLTYEQYFGPGTRLTVT.

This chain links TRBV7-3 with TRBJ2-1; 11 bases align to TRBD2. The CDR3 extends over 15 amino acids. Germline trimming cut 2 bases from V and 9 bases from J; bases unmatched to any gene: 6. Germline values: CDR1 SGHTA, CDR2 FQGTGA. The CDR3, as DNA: TGTGCCAGCAGCTTAGCGACTAGCGGGGTAGGTGAGCAGTTCTTC. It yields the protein CASSLATSGVGEQFF.

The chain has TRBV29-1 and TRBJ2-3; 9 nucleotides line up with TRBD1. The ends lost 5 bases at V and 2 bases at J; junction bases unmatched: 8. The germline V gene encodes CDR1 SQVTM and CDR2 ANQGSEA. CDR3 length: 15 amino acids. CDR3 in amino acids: CSVSRGTGSTDTQYF. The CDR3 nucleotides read TGCAGCGTTTCCCGCGGGACAGGGTCCACAGATACGCAGTATTTT.

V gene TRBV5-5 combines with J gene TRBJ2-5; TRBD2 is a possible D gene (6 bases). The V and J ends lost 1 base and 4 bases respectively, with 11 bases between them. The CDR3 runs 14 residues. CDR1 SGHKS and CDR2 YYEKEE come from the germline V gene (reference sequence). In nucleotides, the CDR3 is TGTGCCAGCAGCTTGCGGGAGATGAGAGAGACCCAGTACTTC. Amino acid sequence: CASSLREMRETQYF.

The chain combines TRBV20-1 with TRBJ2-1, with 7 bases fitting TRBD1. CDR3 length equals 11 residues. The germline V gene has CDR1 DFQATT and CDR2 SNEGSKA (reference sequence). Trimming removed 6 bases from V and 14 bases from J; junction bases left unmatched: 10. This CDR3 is CSAAETGIEFF. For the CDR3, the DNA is TGCAGTGCGGCTGAGACAGGGATTGAGTTCTTC.

The CDR3 nucleotides read TGTGCCAGCAGTACCGTCTTGACCTACGAGCAGTACTTC. This codes for CASSTVLTYEQYF. The chain uses TRBV6-6 and TRBJ2-7; the D is unclear. The CDR3 sequence is 13 residues long. The V and J ends lost 5 bases and 2 bases respectively, with 10 bases between them. Germline V gene sequence: CDR1 MNHNY, CDR2 SVGAGI (reference sequence).

This CDR3 reads CANRQEGNEKLFF. The DNA for the CDR3 is TGTGCCAACCGACAGGAGGGAAATGAAAAACTGTTTTTT. The rearrangement uses TRBV10-3 and TRBJ1-4, with D maybe TRBD1 (6 bases). Germline V lookup: CDR1 ENHRY, CDR2 SYGVKD. V lost 10 bases and J 5 bases, leaving 14 bases between the germline ends. CDR3 length equals 13 residues.

CDR3 protein: CASSPRGPTGELFF. The CDR3 nucleotides are TGTGCCAGCAGTCCCCGCGGGCCCACCGGGGAGCTGTTTTTT. The rearrangement uses TRBV6-6 and TRBJ2-2, with a tentative D call TRBD2 (5 bases). The V end lost 5 bases, the J end lost 4 bases, and 11 bases lay between the germline ends. CDR1 is MNHNY, CDR2 SVGAGI, per germline (reference sequence). This CDR3 is built from 14 residues.

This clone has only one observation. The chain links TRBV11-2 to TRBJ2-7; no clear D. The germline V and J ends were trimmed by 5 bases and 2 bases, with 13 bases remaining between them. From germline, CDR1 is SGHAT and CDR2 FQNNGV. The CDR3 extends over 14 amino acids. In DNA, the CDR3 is TGTGCCAGCAGCCTCCTGGCGACCACCTACGAGCAGTACTTC. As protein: CASSLLATTYEQYF.

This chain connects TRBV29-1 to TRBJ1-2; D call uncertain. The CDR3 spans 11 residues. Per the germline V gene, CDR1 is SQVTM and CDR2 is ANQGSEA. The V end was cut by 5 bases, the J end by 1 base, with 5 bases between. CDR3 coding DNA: TGCAGCGTTCTAGTTAACTATGGCTACACCTTC. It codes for CSVLVNYGYTF.

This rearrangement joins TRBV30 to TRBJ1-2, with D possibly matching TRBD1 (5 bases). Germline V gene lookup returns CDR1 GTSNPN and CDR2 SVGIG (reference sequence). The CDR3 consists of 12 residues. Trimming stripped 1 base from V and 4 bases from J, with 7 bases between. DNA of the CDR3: TGTGCCTGGAGTGGAGGGGCCTATGGCTACACCTTC. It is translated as CAWSGGAYGYTF.

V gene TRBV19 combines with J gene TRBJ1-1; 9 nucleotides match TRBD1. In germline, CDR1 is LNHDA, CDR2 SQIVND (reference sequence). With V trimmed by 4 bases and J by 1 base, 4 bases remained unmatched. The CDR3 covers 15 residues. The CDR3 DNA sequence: TGTGCCAGTAGTAGGCCGGGACAGGGGAACACTGAAGCTTTCTTT. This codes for CASSRPGQGNTEAFF.

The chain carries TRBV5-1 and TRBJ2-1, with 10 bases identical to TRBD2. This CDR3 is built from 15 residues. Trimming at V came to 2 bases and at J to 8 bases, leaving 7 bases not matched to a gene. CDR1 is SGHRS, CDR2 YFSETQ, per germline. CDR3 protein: CASSFSGGIDDEQFF. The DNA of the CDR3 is TGCGCCAGCAGCTTTAGCGGGGGGATCGACGATGAGCAGTTCTTC.

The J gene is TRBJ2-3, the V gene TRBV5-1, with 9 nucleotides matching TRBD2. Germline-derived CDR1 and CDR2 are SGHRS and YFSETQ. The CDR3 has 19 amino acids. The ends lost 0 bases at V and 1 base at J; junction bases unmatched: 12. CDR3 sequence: CASSLDRGAGGLRTDTQYF. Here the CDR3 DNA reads TGCGCCAGCAGCTTGGATCGGGGCGCGGGGGGGCTCCGCACAGATACGCAGTATTTT.

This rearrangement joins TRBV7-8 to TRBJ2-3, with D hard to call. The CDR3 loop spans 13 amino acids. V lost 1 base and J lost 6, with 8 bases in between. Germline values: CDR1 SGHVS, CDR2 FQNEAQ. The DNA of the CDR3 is TGTGCCAGCAGCTTAGATATCGGGGATACGCAGTATTTT. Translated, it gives CASSLDIGDTQYF.

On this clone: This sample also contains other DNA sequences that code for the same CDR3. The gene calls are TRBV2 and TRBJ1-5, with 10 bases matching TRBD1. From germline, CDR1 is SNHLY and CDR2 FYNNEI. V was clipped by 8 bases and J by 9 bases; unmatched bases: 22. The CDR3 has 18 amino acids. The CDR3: CASQARPGQGLAIRPQHF. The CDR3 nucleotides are TGTGCCAGCCAGGCACGACCGGGACAGGGGCTCGCCATCCGGCCCCAGCATTTT.

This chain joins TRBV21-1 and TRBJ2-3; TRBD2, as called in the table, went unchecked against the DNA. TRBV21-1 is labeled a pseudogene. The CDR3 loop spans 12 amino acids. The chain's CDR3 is CARVKETDTQYF. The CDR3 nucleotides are TGTGCCAGGGTCAAAGAGACAGATACGCAGTATTTT.

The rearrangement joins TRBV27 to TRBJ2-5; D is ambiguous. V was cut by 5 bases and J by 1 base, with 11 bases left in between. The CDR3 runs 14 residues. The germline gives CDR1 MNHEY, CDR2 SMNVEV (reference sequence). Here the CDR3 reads CASSHHRAQETQYF. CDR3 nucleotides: TGTGCCAGCAGTCACCACAGAGCCCAAGAGACCCAGTACTTC.

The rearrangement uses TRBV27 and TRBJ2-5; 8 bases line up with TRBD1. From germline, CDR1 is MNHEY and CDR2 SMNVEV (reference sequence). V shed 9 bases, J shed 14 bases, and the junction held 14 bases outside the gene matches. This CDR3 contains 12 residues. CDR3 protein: CASLLSGDRCYF. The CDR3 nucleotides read TGTGCCAGTCTACTCTCGGGGGACAGGTGTTACTTC.

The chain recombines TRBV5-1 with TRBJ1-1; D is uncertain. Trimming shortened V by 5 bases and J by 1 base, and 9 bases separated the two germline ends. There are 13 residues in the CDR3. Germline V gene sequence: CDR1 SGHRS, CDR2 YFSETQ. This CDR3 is CASSPDGNTEAFF. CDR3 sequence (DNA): TGCGCCAGCAGTCCGGACGGGAACACTGAAGCTTTCTTT.

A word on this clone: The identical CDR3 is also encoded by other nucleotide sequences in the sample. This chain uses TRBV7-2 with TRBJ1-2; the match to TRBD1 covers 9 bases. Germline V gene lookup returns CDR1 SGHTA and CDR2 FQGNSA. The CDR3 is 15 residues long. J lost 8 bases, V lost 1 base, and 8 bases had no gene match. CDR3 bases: TGTGCCAGCAGCTTAGGCCCGGACAGGGGAGGGGGCTACACCTTC. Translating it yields CASSLGPDRGGGYTF.